Listed below are T cell receptor beta chains from one sample, sequenced in a study of cytomegalovirus exposure and HLA in healthy donors. Method: immunoSEQ multiplex PCR; TCRdb's copy keeps in-frame clones and lacks some. The sample records over 100,000 clones, 65% to 80% being singletons. Material for sequencing was PBMCs. The source is a man aged 25-45 years in good health and CMV-seropositive. Both conserved end residues are part of each CDR3. Fields, in order: J gene, V gene, clone size, D gene, CDR3 DNA, CDR3 protein. A D gene is named only where the DNA matches it firmly. A clone size is listed for some rows: how often the clone was seen (once, few, many), or a class if it is expanded.

>TRBJ2-7|TRBV6-5|once|TRBD1
TGTGCCAGCAGGCCCGGGACAGGGATTCCCGTCTTC
CASRPGTGIPVF
>TRBJ2-1|TRBV4-3|NA|NA
TGCGCCAGCAGCCCGGGACGGGGGTTCTACAATGAGCAGTTCTTC
CASSPGRGFYNEQFF
>TRBJ1-1|TRBV19|NA|NA
TGTGCCAGCTTATATTACACTGAAGCTTTCTTT
CASLYYTEAFF
>TRBJ1-1|TRBV10-1|few|NA
TGCGCCAGCAGTGAGTCTCAGGGGATCACTGAAGCTTTCTTT
CASSESQGITEAFF
>TRBJ1-5|TRBV6-1|NA|TRBD1
TGTGCCAGCAGCCGTACAGGGGGGGGCAATCAGCCCCAGCATTTT
CASSRTGGGNQPQHF
>TRBJ2-7|TRBV6-1|few|TRBD2
TGTGCCAGCAGTGAGGCGGGGGACGGTCCCTACGAGCAGTACTTC
CASSEAGDGPYEQYF
>TRBJ2-7|TRBV18|NA|TRBD1
TGTGCCAGCTCACCCCAGGGACAGGGGGCGGGGGAGCAGTACTTC
CASSPQGQGAGEQYF
>TRBJ1-1|TRBV6-5|few|NA
TGTGCCAGCAGTTACTCAACGCGTTTGAACACTGAAGCTTTCTTT
CASSYSTRLNTEAFF
>TRBJ1-1|TRBV19|NA|TRBD1
TGTGCCAGTAGTATGACAGGGGCTTACACTGAAGCTTTCTTT
CASSMTGAYTEAFF
>TRBJ1-5|TRBV5-1|NA|NA
TGCGCCAGCAGCTTGTCGGGGAATAGCAATCAGCCCCAGCATTTT
CASSLSGNSNQPQHF
>TRBJ1-6|TRBV16|NA|TRBD1
TGTGCCAGCAGCCAATCCAGGACAGGGGGGGATTCACCCCTCCACTTT
CASSQSRTGGDSPLHF
>TRBJ1-2|TRBV19|NA|NA
TGTGCCAGTACCTCATTAGGGCAACAGGCGACCTCGCTCTATGGCTACCCCTTC
CASTSLGQQATSLYGYPF
>TRBJ1-2|TRBV19|NA|NA
TGTGCCAGTACCATAGGGGAGGGTCGGGCTGGCTACACCTTC
CASTIGEGRAGYTF
>TRBJ1-2|TRBV29-1|NA|TRBD1
TGCAGCGTCCGAACAGGGGGTAACTATGGCTACCCCTTC
CSVRTGGNYGYPF
>TRBJ2-1|TRBV28|NA|TRBD2
TGTGCCAGCATTTCCGGCGGCGGGGGGAAAATCTATGAGCAGTTCTTC
CASISGGGGKIYEQFF
>TRBJ1-1|TRBV5-6|few|NA
TGTGCCAGCAGCTTCGGCGGGAACACTGAAGCTTTCTTT
CASSFGGNTEAFF
>TRBJ2-7|TRBV11-2|NA|TRBD1
TGTGCCAGCAGCTTAACGACAGGGGCCTACGAGCAGTACTTC
CASSLTTGAYEQYF
>TRBJ1-1|TRBV29-1|NA|NA
TGCAGCGTTGAAGCTCGTACAGGGATAGGAACTGAAGCTTTCTTT
CSVEARTGIGTEAFF
>TRBJ2-7|TRBV9|NA|NA
TGTGCCAGCAGCGAGAGGACAGACCCCTACGAGCAGTACTTC
CASSERTDPYEQYF
>TRBJ2-7|TRBV6-5|NA|NA
TGTGCCAGCAGTTACTCGAGAGAGGGCTACGAGCAGTACTTC
CASSYSREGYEQYF
>TRBJ2-3|TRBV2|NA|NA
TGTGCCAGCATCAGGGAGGAGACCTCAGGGGATACGCAGTATTTT
CASIREETSGDTQYF
>TRBJ2-7|TRBV5-1|NA|TRBD1
TGCGCCAGCAGCGGGTGGACAGGGGGCTACGAGCAGTACTTC
CASSGWTGGYEQYF
>TRBJ2-7|TRBV2|once|NA
TGTGCCAGCAGTGATGGTACTACCTACGAGCAGTACTTC
CASSDGTTYEQYF
>TRBJ1-2|TRBV7-9|NA|NA
TGTGCCAGCAGCTTAATGGCAGAGGGTGGCTACACCTTC
CASSLMAEGGYTF
>TRBJ2-2|TRBV11-3|NA|TRBD2
TGTGCCAGCAGCTTACGGAGCGGGGGCTTCACCGGGGAGCTGTTTTTT
CASSLRSGGFTGELFF
>TRBJ1-4|TRBV7-2|NA|NA
TGTGCCAGCAGCCCCCCAGGGGCAACTAATGAAAAACTGTTTTTT
CASSPPGATNEKLFF
>TRBJ2-7|TRBV12-5|NA|NA
TGTGCTAGCGGTGGGGAGACAGAGCAGTACTTC
CASGGETEQYF
>TRBJ2-7|TRBV5-1|NA|TRBD1
TGCGCCAGCAGCTTGGGACCCGAGGGGGCGGAGGAGCAGTACTTC
CASSLGPEGAEEQYF
>TRBJ1-4|TRBV4-2|medium-sized|TRBD1
TGTGCCAGCAGCCAAGATAAGCGAGACAGGGGGTTCATCAATGAAAAACTGTTTTTT
CASSQDKRDRGFINEKLFF
>TRBJ1-2|TRBV19|NA|NA
TGTGCCAGTAATATTGGCAGGGCTAACTATGGCTACACCTTC
CASNIGRANYGYTF
>TRBJ1-2|TRBV19|NA|NA
TGTGCCAGTAGTCCTCAGGACAGTTGGGACTATGGCTACACCTTC
CASSPQDSWDYGYTF
>TRBJ2-7|TRBV28|NA|TRBD1
TGTGCCACCCGAAGGACAGGGGGCGCCGAGCAGTACTTC
CATRRTGGAEQYF
>TRBJ2-5|TRBV19|NA|NA
TGTGCCAGTAGTCCCTTAGCCCAACCAGAGACCCAGTACTTC
CASSPLAQPETQYF
>TRBJ2-2|TRBV5-1|once|NA
TGCGCCAGCAGCTACAGGGCCCCGAACACCGGGGAGCTGTTTTTT
CASSYRAPNTGELFF
>TRBJ2-3|TRBV27|NA|TRBD1
TGTGCCAGCAGCGAATCGACAGGGGGCCCGTTCACAGATACGCAGTATTTT
CASSESTGGPFTDTQYF
>TRBJ2-5|TRBV18|NA|NA
TGTGCCAGCTCCCTGAATTGGGGGGAAGAGACCCAGTACTTC
CASSLNWGEETQYF
>TRBJ1-2|TRBV10-2|NA|NA
TGCGCCAGCAGTGACTCGGGCTATGGCTACACCTTC
CASSDSGYGYTF
>TRBJ2-4|TRBV28|NA|NA
TGTGCCAGCAGTTCCCCCGCGGAGGGGGCGCACATTCAGTACTTC
CASSSPAEGAHIQYF
>TRBJ2-5|TRBV18|NA|NA
TGTGCCAGCTCCCGCGAAGACCAAGAGACCCAGTACTTC
CASSREDQETQYF
>TRBJ2-1|TRBV4-1|medium-sized|TRBD2
TGCGCCAGCAGCCCGGGACTAGCGTACAATGAGCAGTTCTTC
CASSPGLAYNEQFF
>TRBJ1-1|TRBV27|NA|NA
TGTGCCAGCAGTTTGGGCCTGCCTGGTGAAGCTTTCTTT
CASSLGLPGEAFF
>TRBJ1-6|TRBV6-5|NA|NA
TGTGCCAGCAGTTCCAGATCCTATAATTCACCCCTCCACTTT
CASSSRSYNSPLHF
>TRBJ2-5|TRBV7-2|NA|NA
TGTGCCAGCAGCACCCGACTAGAGACCCAGTACTTC
CASSTRLETQYF
>TRBJ1-1|TRBV7-9|few|NA
TGTGCCAGCAGCCCGTCCCCGGGGTGGGCTGAAGCTTTCTTT
CASSPSPGWAEAFF
>TRBJ1-4|TRBV7-9|NA|NA
TGTGCCAGCAGCTTAGGTACAGATCTGGGTGAAAAACTGTTTTTT
CASSLGTDLGEKLFF
>TRBJ1-1|TRBV4-3|NA|NA
TGCGCCAGCAGCCAGGACAGAGAAATGAACACTGAAGCTTTCTTT
CASSQDREMNTEAFF
>TRBJ1-1|TRBV9|NA|NA
TGTGCCAGCAGCCCGGTCGGGACTCGGGCGAACACTGAAGCTTTCTTT
CASSPVGTRANTEAFF
>TRBJ1-6|TRBV5-4|NA|NA
TGTGCCAGCCAGGGCTATAATTCACCCCTCCACTTT
CASQGYNSPLHF
>TRBJ2-7|TRBV5-1|NA|TRBD1
TGCGCCAGCAGCTCGACCGGGACAGGGGGGCCCGAGCAGTACTTC
CASSSTGTGGPEQYF
>TRBJ2-5|TRBV21-1|few|NA
TGTGCCAGCAGCAAAACTCCCCCGTGGCCTAAGGAGCAGTACTTC
CASSKTPPWPKEQYF
>TRBJ2-1|TRBV30|once|NA
TGTGCCTGGAGCGGCTATAGACAGAGCTCCTACAATGAGCAGTTCTTC
CAWSGYRQSSYNEQFF
>TRBJ1-2|TRBV12-5|NA|NA
TGTGCTAGTGGTTTTGAAGGGGGTTATGGCTACACCTTC
CASGFEGGYGYTF
>TRBJ1-6|TRBV11-2|NA|NA
TGTGCCAGCAGGCCCTCAGGGCCCAATTCACCCCTCCACTTT
CASRPSGPNSPLHF